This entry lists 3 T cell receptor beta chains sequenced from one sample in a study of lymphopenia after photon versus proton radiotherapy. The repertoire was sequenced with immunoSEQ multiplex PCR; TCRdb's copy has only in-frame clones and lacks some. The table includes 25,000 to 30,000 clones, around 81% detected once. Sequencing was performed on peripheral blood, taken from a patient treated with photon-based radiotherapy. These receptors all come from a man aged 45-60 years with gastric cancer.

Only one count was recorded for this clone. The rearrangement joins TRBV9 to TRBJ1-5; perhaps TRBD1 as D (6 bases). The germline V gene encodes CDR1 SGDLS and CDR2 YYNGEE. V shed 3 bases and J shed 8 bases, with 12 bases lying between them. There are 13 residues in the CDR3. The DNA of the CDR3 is TGTGCCAGCAGCGAGAGGGGGGTGGAGCCCCAGCATTTT. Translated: CASSERGVEPQHF.

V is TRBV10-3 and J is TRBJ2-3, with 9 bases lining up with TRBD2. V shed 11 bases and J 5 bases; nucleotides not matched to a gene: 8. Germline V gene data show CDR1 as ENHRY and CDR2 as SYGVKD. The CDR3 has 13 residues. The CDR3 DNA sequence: TGTGCCGAAAGCGGGGGGCTTGGAGATACGCAGTATTTT. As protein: CAESGGLGDTQYF.

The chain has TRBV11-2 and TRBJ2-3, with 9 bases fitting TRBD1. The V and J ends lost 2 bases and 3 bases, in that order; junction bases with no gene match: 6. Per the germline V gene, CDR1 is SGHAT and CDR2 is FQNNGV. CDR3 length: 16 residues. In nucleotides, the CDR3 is TGTGCCAGCAGCTTAATGGGACAGGGTGCGACAGATACGCAGTATTTT. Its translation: CASSLMGQGATDTQYF. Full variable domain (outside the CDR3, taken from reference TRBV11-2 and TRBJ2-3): EAGVAQSPRYKIIEKRQSVAFWCNPISGHATLYWYQQILGQGPKLLIQFQNNGVVDDSQLPKDRFSAERLKGVDSTLKIQPAKLEDSAVYLCASSLMGQGATDTQYFGPGTRLTVL.